This record concerns one T cell receptor beta chain sequence. No antigen is known for it. Generated by immunoSEQ multiplex PCR, the TCRdb table keeps only in-frame clones and is missing some. This table holds some 87,000 clones, approximately 90% found once. This specimen comes from a study of siplizumab effects on memory and regulatory T cells. Whole-study findings and limits: Treg origin accounted for an average of around 67% of mappable alloreactive CD4+ clones with siplizumab and under 30% in controls. Under siplizumab, alloreactive sequences traced to unstimulated CD4+ memory cells were significantly reduced.

This CDR3 contains 15 residues. V gave up 6 bases and J gave up 8 bases; unmatched junction bases: 6. Germline CDR1 SNHLY, CDR2 FYNNEI. This receptor was obtained from a human donor in good health. The sequencing input was CD4+ T cells sorted from blood. This chain connects TRBV2 to TRBJ2-1; TRBD2 agrees at 14 bases. The CDR3 region is CASRAGTSGSYEQFF. In nucleotides, the CDR3 is TGTGCCAGCAGGGCCGGGACTAGCGGGAGTTATGAGCAGTTCTTC.